The 28 T cell receptor beta chains given below trace back to one sample, sequenced in a study of blood T cell repertoires in COVID-19. Produced via immunoSEQ multiplex PCR; TCRdb's table is partial and in-frame only. The sample has roughly 330,000 clones, approximately 88% seen once. The sample comprised PBMCs or T cells enriched from blood (not recorded which). Receptor source: a man aged 25 to 40 who had recovered from COVID-19.

The chain joins TRBV5-1 to TRBJ1-1; D uncertain. There are 15 residues in the CDR3. Trimming removed 0 bases from V and 0 bases from J, with 9 bases in between. Germline values: CDR1 SGHRS, CDR2 YFSETQ. The CDR3 DNA reads as TGCGCCAGCAGCTTGGATCGGAGCTTGAACACTGAAGCTTTCTTT. It specifies CASSLDRSLNTEAFF.

The rearrangement joins TRBV5-1 to TRBJ2-2, with a tentative D call TRBD1 (5 bases). The germline V gene has CDR1 SGHRS and CDR2 YFSETQ. Trimming cost V 0 bases and J 0 bases, with 9 bases left between them. CDR3 length equals 16 residues. CDR3 amino acids: CASSLAEQANTGELFF. The CDR3 DNA sequence: TGCGCCAGCAGCTTGGCCGAACAGGCGAACACCGGGGAGCTGTTTTTT.

V and J are TRBV3-1 (or the pseudogene TRBV3-2) and TRBJ2-2; 9 bases map to TRBD1. The germline V gene encodes CDR1 LGHDT and CDR2 YNNKEL (reference sequence). CDR3 length: 17 amino acids. After removal of 3 bases from V and 4 bases from J, the junction contained 9 bases not matched to a gene. As DNA, the CDR3 is TGTGCCAGCAGCCACCTATACGGGACAGGGTCCACCGGGGAGCTGTTTTTT. It specifies CASSHLYGTGSTGELFF.

V gene TRBV4-1 combines with J gene TRBJ1-2; tentatively, D is TRBD1 (6 bases). The V end was cut by 0 bases, the J end by 8 bases, with 13 bases between. Per the germline V gene, CDR1 is MGHRA and CDR2 is YSYEKL. The CDR3 is made up of 14 amino acids. CDR3 bases: TGCGCCAGCAGCCAAGACAGGGGAAACGGCGGCTACACCTTC. Translating it yields CASSQDRGNGGYTF.

On this clone itself: This sample includes further DNA sequences coding for the same CDR3. This chain uses TRBV6-4 with TRBJ2-3, with 12 bases fitting TRBD2. CDR3 size: 15 residues. Germline V CDR1 and CDR2: MRHNA, SNTAGT. J was trimmed by 1 base and V by 4 bases; bases with no gene match: 0. DNA of the CDR3: TGTGCCAGCAGTGGACTAGCGGGGGGCACAGATACGCAGTATTTT. Translated: CASSGLAGGTDTQYF.

This clone was detected only a few times. The chain joins TRBV11-2 to TRBJ1-6; D gene uncertain. The CDR3 length is 13 residues. V lost 5 bases to trimming and J lost 7 bases, with 9 bases between them. Germline loops: CDR1 SGHAT, CDR2 FQNNGV. In DNA form, the CDR3 reads TGTGCCAGCAGCCCCTCGGGGAATTCACCCCTCCACTTT. Its protein is CASSPSGNSPLHF.

A single count supports this clone. The chain employs TRBV11-2 and TRBJ1-5; D is unclear. V lost 2 bases and J lost 5, with 7 bases in between. CDR1 is SGHAT and CDR2 is FQNNGV in the germline V gene. This CDR3 spans 13 amino acids. The CDR3 here is CASSLNGYQPQHF. The CDR3 DNA reads as TGTGCCAGCAGCTTAAACGGTTATCAGCCCCAGCATTTT.

This rearrangement joins TRBV7-8 to TRBJ2-7, with D maybe TRBD1 (5 bases). This CDR3 is built from 14 residues. Germline loops: CDR1 SGHVS, CDR2 FQNEAQ. V lost 4 bases to trimming and J lost 2 bases, with 12 bases between them. This CDR3 is CASSYYDSPYEQYF. DNA of the CDR3: TGTGCCAGCAGCTACTACGACAGTCCCTACGAGCAGTACTTC.

Written as DNA, the CDR3 is TGTGCCAGCAGTTACTCAGTGCTCGTAACTTCCTACGAGCAGTACTTC. Amino acids: CASSYSVLVTSYEQYF. The chain couples TRBV6-5 to TRBJ2-7; D uncertain. Germline CDR1 MNHEY, CDR2 SVGAGI. V lost 0 bases, J lost 1 base, and 13 bases lay in between. The CDR3 length is 16 residues.

The chain uses TRBV27 and TRBJ1-2, with 8 bases fitting TRBD1. V dropped 7 bases and J dropped 8; count of bases not matched to a gene: 9. Germline V CDR1 and CDR2: MNHEY, SMNVEV (reference sequence). The CDR3 totals 13 residues. CDR3 nucleotides: TGTGCCAGCAACCCTCAGGGGGCTGGAGGCTACACCTTC. This sequence encodes CASNPQGAGGYTF.

This chain uses TRBV6-5 with TRBJ1-4; no clear D. Trimming removed 0 bases from V and 7 bases from J, with 6 bases in between. Germline V gene data show CDR1 as MNHEY and CDR2 as SVGAGI. CDR3 length: 13 residues. This CDR3 is CASSYSGSEKLFF. Here the CDR3 DNA reads TGTGCCAGCAGTTACTCAGGGAGTGAAAAACTGTTTTTT.

The gene calls are TRBV7-9 and TRBJ2-1; 10 bases align to TRBD2. V trimming: 0 bases; J trimming: 4 bases; junction bases outside the gene matches: 3. From germline, CDR1 is SEHNR and CDR2 FQNEAQ (reference sequence). This CDR3 is 16 amino acids long. DNA of the CDR3: TGTGCCAGCAGCTTAGCTCTAGCGGGGGCTTACAATGAGCAGTTCTTC. Its translation: CASSLALAGAYNEQFF. Filled out from reference TRBV7-9 and TRBJ2-1, the complete variable domain reads DTGVSQNPRHKITKRGQNVTFRCDPISEHNRLYWYRQTLGQGPEFLTYFQNEAQLEKSRLLSDRFSAERPKGSFSTLEIQRTEQGDSAMYLCASSLALAGAYNEQFFGPGTRLTVL.

The rearrangement joins TRBV2 to TRBJ1-4; the match to TRBD1 covers 11 bases. The junction had 1 base not matched to a gene; V was cut back by 4 bases and J by 6 bases. Germline-derived CDR1 and CDR2 are SNHLY and FYNNEI. CDR3 length: 14 residues. The CDR3 region is CASSGDRGDEKLFF. CDR3 nucleotide sequence: TGTGCCAGCAGTGGGGACAGGGGGGATGAAAAACTGTTTTTT. The full variable domain, in which reference TRBV2 and TRBJ1-4 provide the parts outside the CDR3, is EPEVTQTPSHQVTQMGQEVILRCVPISNHLYFYWYRQILGQKVEFLVSFYNNEISEKSEIFDDQFSVERPDGSNFTLKIRSTKLEDSAMYFCASSGDRGDEKLFFGSGTQLSVL.

The chain joins TRBV28 to TRBJ2-3, with D possibly being TRBD2 (6 bases). Looked up from germline, CDR1 is MDHEN and CDR2 is SYDVKM. This CDR3 has 17 amino acids. Trimming shortened V by 5 bases and J by 1 base, and 19 bases separated the two germline ends. This CDR3 is CASSPNGTPVRTDTQYF. The CDR3 nucleotides read TGTGCCAGCAGTCCAAACGGGACTCCCGTTCGCACAGATACGCAGTATTTT.

This clone was counted a single time. The gene calls are TRBV5-1 and TRBJ1-2; D call uncertain. The V gene's germline CDR1 is SGHRS and CDR2 YFSETQ. This CDR3 is built from 14 residues. Trimming took 2 bases from V and 3 from J, leaving 11 bases between them. CDR3 sequence: CASSFTRVDYGYTF. The CDR3 bases are TGCGCCAGCAGCTTTACGCGGGTCGACTATGGCTACACCTTC. The variable domain in full, with the rest retrieved from reference TRBV5-1 and TRBJ1-2, is KAGVTQTPRYLIKTRGQQVTLSCSPISGHRSVSWYQQTPGQGLQFLFEYFSETQRNKGNFPGRFSGRQFSNSRSEMNVSTLELGDSALYLCASSFTRVDYGYTFGSGTRLTVV.

This clone was picked up one time. The V and J genes are TRBV2 and TRBJ1-6, with TRBD1 matching 8 bases. This CDR3 is 16 amino acids long. Germline lookup yields CDR1 SNHLY and CDR2 FYNNEI. After removal of 5 bases from V and 4 bases from J, the junction contained 7 bases not matched to a gene. CDR3 residues: CASSRQGLLYNSPLHF. Here the CDR3 DNA reads TGTGCCAGCAGTCGACAGGGGCTCCTTTATAATTCACCCCTCCACTTT.

This clone was seen more than once but under ten times. The gene calls are TRBV5-1 and TRBJ2-7; unclear D gene. In germline, CDR1 is SGHRS, CDR2 YFSETQ. The CDR3 runs to 13 residues. The V gene lost 4 bases and the J gene lost 2 bases, with 10 bases spanning the gap. The CDR3 nucleotides are TGCGCCAGCAGCATCTCTAACCCCTACGAGCAGTACTTC. It specifies CASSISNPYEQYF.

V is TRBV3-1 (or the pseudogene TRBV3-2) and J is TRBJ2-5, with 13 bases fitting TRBD2. CDR1 is LGHDT and CDR2 is YNNKEL in the germline V gene (reference sequence). The CDR3 loop spans 15 amino acids. After removal of 6 bases from V and 4 bases from J, the junction contained 5 bases not matched to a gene. The DNA of the CDR3 is TGTGCCAGCAGACAACTAGCGGGGGGGCTAGAGACCCAGTACTTC. It is translated as CASRQLAGGLETQYF.

The chain is built from TRBV29-1 and TRBJ2-1; weak D call: TRBD1 (5 bases). The CDR3 length is 11 residues. Germline lookup yields CDR1 SQVTM and CDR2 ANQGSEA. V shed 6 bases and J shed 5 bases, with 8 bases lying between them. Here the CDR3 reads CSVRAHNEQFF. As DNA, the CDR3 is TGCAGCGTCAGGGCCCACAATGAGCAGTTCTTC.

The DNA of the CDR3 is TGTGCCACCAGCAGAGACCTCCCAGGAGGACAGCGGCTGGGATCACCCCTCCACTTT. It encodes CATSRDLPGGQRLGSPLHF. The chain carries TRBV15 and TRBJ1-6; D perhaps matches TRBD1 (6 bases). The germline CDR1 and CDR2 sequences are LNHNV and YYDKDF (reference sequence). This CDR3 is 19 amino acids long. V shed 0 bases and J shed 10 bases, with 25 bases lying between them.

The chain uses TRBV6-1 and TRBJ2-5; no clear D gene. Trimming took 0 bases from V and 4 from J, leaving 9 bases between them. Germline V gene lookup returns CDR1 MNHNS and CDR2 SASEGT. The CDR3 contains 14 residues. DNA for the CDR3: TGTGCCAGCAGTGAAGCGTGGGCAGCAGAGACCCAGTACTTC. It specifies CASSEAWAAETQYF.

The rearrangement uses TRBV19 and TRBJ2-3; weak D call: TRBD2 (5 bases). Germline V gives CDR1 LNHDA, CDR2 SQIVND (reference sequence). CDR3 length: 14 residues. Trimming pared 10 bases from V and 6 bases from J, leaving 20 bases between. CDR3 in amino acids: CATGHGLARDTQYF. The CDR3 coding sequence is TGTGCCACCGGCCACGGTCTAGCCAGGGATACGCAGTATTTT.

V usage is TRBV19 and J usage is TRBJ2-1, with a weak D call TRBD1 (6 bases). Looked up from germline, CDR1 is LNHDA and CDR2 is SQIVND (reference sequence). The CDR3 extends over 14 amino acids. Trimming shortened V by 4 bases and J by 4 bases, and 11 bases separated the two germline ends. The CDR3 region has the DNA TGTGCCAGTAGTAAGGTGACAGGTTACAATGAGCAGTTCTTC. Amino acids: CASSKVTGYNEQFF. The complete variable domain, with remaining parts taken from reference TRBV19 and TRBJ2-1, reads DGGITQSPKYLFRKEGQNVTLSCEQNLNHDAMYWYRQDPGQGLRLIYYSQIVNDFQKGDIAEGYSVSREKKESFPLTVTSAQKNPTAFYLCASSKVTGYNEQFFGPGTRLTVL.

A word on this clone: This sample also contains other DNA sequences that code for the same CDR3. The chain recombines TRBV3-1 (or the pseudogene TRBV3-2) with TRBJ1-2; D remains ambiguous. V lost 0 bases, J lost 4 bases, and 6 bases lay in between. CDR1 and CDR2 from the germline V gene are LGHDT and YNNKEL (reference sequence). This CDR3 is 13 amino acids long. DNA of the CDR3: TGTGCCAGCAGCCAAGATCGCGGCTATGGCTACACCTTC. Its translation is CASSQDRGYGYTF.

The gene calls are TRBV7-8 and TRBJ2-7; D might be TRBD1 (5 bases). The CDR3 consists of 17 residues. V shed 3 bases and J shed 0 bases, with 18 bases lying between them. Germline-derived CDR1 and CDR2 are SGHVS and FQNEAQ. The CDR3 nucleotides are TGTGCCAGCAGCTTGGGGTCCAAAAGTAGGGGCTCCTACGAGCAGTACTTC. This gives the protein CASSLGSKSRGSYEQYF.

This chain joins TRBV15 and TRBJ2-1; TRBD2 matches at 8 bases. The CDR3 covers 18 residues. Germline values: CDR1 LNHNV, CDR2 YYDKDF (reference sequence). Germline trimming cut 1 base from V and 4 bases from J; bases unmatched to any gene: 12. CDR3 loop: CATSRVFDGGAGYNEQFF. Here the CDR3 DNA reads TGTGCCACCAGCAGAGTTTTTGACGGGGGGGCCGGGTACAATGAGCAGTTCTTC.

The chain links TRBV14 to TRBJ2-5, with 9 bases that match TRBD1. This CDR3 region has 17 residues. V gave up 1 base and J gave up 5 bases; unmatched junction bases: 11. Germline V lookup: CDR1 SGHDN, CDR2 FVKESK. The CDR3 here is CASSQGQGVWRKETQYF. The CDR3 coding sequence is TGTGCCAGCAGCCAAGGACAGGGGGTTTGGCGGAAGGAGACCCAGTACTTC.

This clone has a single count. The rearrangement uses TRBV15 and TRBJ1-1; 9 bases align to TRBD1. Germline CDR1 LNHNV, CDR2 YYDKDF (reference sequence). The CDR3 spans 18 residues. The trim removed 0 bases at V and 5 bases at J, leaving 13 bases unmatched. CDR3 nucleotides: TGTGCCACCAGCAGAGATATGTCGTCGGGGACAGGGTGGACTGAAGCTTTCTTT. Protein sequence: CATSRDMSSGTGWTEAFF. Variable domain in full (rest from reference TRBV15 and TRBJ1-1): DAMVIQNPRYQVTQFGKPVTLSCSQTLNHNVMYWYQQKSSQAPKLLFHYYDKDFNNEADTPDNFQSRRPNTSFCFLDIRSPGLGDTAMYLCATSRDMSSGTGWTEAFFGQGTRLTVV.